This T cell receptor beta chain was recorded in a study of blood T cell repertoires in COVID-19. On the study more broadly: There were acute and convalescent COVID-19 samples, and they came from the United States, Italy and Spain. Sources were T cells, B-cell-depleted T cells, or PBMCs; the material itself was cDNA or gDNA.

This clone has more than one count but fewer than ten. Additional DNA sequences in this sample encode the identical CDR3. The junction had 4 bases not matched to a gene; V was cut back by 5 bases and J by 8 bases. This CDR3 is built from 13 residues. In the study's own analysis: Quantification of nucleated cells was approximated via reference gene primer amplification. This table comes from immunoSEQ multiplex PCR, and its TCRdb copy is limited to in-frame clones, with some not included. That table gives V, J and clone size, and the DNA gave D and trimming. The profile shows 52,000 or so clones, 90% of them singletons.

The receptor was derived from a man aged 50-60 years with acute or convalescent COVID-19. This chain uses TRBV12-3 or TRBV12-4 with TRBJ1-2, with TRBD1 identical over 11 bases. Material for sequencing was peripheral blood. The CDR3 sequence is CASSLGTGGGYTF. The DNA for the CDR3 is TGTGCCAGCAGTCTTGGGACAGGGGGAGGCTACACCTTC.